This T cell receptor (beta chain) was retrieved from a study of blood T cell repertoires in COVID-19. Study-level background: Italy, Spain and the United States were the sources of the convalescent and acute COVID-19 samples.

Trimming stripped 5 bases from V and 7 bases from J, with 6 bases between. Per the germline V gene, CDR1 is KGHSH and CDR2 is LQKENI. CDR3 length equals 12 residues. Sequenced by immunoSEQ multiplex PCR; TCRdb stores in-frame clones only, minus some. The sample records approximately 400,000 clones, 70% to 90% being singletons. This sequence originates from a woman in her forties or fifties with COVID-19, enrolled during active disease. V usage is TRBV18 and J usage is TRBJ1-6; D might be TRBD1 (5 bases). Input material: peripheral blood. CDR3 sequence (DNA): TGTGCCAGCTCAGCAGGGAATTCACCCCTCCACTTT. Translation: CASSAGNSPLHF.